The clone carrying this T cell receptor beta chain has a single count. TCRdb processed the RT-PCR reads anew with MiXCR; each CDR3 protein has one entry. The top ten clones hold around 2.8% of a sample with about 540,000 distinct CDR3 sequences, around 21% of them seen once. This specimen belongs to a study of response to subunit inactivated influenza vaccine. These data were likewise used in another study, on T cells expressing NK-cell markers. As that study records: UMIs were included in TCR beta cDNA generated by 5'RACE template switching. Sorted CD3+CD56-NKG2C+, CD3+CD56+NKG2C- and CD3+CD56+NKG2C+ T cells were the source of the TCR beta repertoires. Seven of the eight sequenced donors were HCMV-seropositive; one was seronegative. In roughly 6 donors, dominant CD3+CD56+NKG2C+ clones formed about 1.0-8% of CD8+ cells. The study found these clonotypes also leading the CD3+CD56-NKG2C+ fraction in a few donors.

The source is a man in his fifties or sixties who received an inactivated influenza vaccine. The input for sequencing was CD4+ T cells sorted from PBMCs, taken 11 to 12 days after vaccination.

CDR3 sequence (DNA): TGCGCCAGCAGCACGACAGGTATCACAGATACGCAGTATTTT. Residues: CASSTTGITDTQYF. V is TRBV5-1 and J is TRBJ2-3; maybe TRBD1 (6 bases). V lost 4 bases and J lost 2, with 11 bases in between. This CDR3 is 14 amino acids long. Germline V CDR1 and CDR2: SGHRS, YFSETQ.